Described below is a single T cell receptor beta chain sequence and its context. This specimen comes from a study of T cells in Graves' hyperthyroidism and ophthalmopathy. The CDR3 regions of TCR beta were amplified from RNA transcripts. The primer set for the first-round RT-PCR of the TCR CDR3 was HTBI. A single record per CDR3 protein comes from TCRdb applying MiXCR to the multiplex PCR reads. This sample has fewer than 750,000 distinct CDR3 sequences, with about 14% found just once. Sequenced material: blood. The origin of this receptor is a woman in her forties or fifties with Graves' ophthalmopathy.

CDR3 sequence: CASSLDRGSNEKLFF. The CDR3 nucleotides are TGTGCCAGCAGCTTAGACAGGGGCTCCAATGAAAAACTGTTTTTT. The chain couples TRBV11-2 to TRBJ1-4, with a possible D match to TRBD1 (6 bases). CDR3 length: 15 residues. The V end lost 0 bases, the J end lost 5 bases, and 10 bases lay between the germline ends. Per the germline V gene, CDR1 is SGHAT and CDR2 is FQNNGV.